This T cell receptor beta chain is from a study of control samples from healthy donors and cancer patients. The protocol was immunoSEQ multiplex PCR, while the TCRdb copy is restricted to in-frame clones and leaves out a portion. The sample contains over 150,000 clones, about nine tenths of which appear only once. There are 16 residues in the CDR3. With V trimmed by 0 bases and J by 3 bases, 5 bases remained unmatched. Germline CDR1 reads SGHRS; CDR2 reads YFSETQ. The sequence was obtained from a woman aged 35 to 49 in good health. The sequenced sample was blood. This chain connects TRBV5-1 to TRBJ2-4; 8 nucleotides agree with TRBD1. The chain's CDR3 is CASSLETGVGKNIQYF. The CDR3 DNA reads TGCGCCAGCAGCTTGGAGACAGGGGTTGGCAAAAACATTCAGTACTTC.